This note documents a single T cell receptor beta chain sequence. These data are taken from a study of blood T cell repertoires in COVID-19. Study overall: The United States, Italy and Spain supplied acute and convalescent COVID-19 samples.

Clones were sequenced by immunoSEQ multiplex PCR, and TCRdb holds only the in-frame ones, with some missing. The sample includes roughly 200,000 clones, 80% to 90% of them seen just once. Unmatched junction bases numbered 7, after V lost 8 bases and J lost 9 bases. The CDR3 is 14 residues long. Germline assignment: CDR1 LGHNA and CDR2 YNFKEQ. The rearrangement uses TRBV4-2 and TRBJ1-6; TRBD1 matches 10 bases. Material for sequencing was peripheral blood. This TCR came from a woman in her forties with COVID-19, enrolled during active disease. For the CDR3, the DNA is TGTGCCAGCGCCGGGACAGGGGCTTCTTCACCCCTCCACTTT. Encoded protein: CASAGTGASSPLHF.